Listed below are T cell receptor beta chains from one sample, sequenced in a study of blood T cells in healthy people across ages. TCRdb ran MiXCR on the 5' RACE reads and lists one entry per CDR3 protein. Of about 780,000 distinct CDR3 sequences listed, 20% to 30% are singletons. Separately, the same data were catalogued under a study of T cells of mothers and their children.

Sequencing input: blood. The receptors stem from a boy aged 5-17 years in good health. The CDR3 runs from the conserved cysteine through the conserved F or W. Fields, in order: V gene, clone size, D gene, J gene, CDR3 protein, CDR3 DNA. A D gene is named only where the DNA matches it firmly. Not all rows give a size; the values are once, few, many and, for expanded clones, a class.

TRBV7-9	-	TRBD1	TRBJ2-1	CASSAQGQGEIF	TGTGCCAGCAGCGCGCAGGGACAGGGGGAGATCTTC
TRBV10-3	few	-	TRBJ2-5	CASRASRSGETQYF	TGTGCCTCCCGGGCCTCAAGGTCAGGGGAGACCCAGTACTTC
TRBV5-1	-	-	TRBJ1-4	CASSLYGQNEKLFF	TGCGCCAGCAGCTTGTACGGCCAGAATGAAAAACTGTTTTTT
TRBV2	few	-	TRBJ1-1	CATRGGLAEAFF	TGTGCCACCCGAGGGGGGTTGGCTGAAGCTTTCTTT
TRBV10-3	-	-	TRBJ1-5	CAISESGDFQPQHF	TGTGCCATCAGTGAGTCAGGGGATTTTCAGCCCCAGCATTTT
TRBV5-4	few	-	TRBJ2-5	CASSSRGSQYQETQYF	TGTGCCAGCAGTTCGCGGGGCAGCCAGTACCAAGAGACCCAGTACTTC
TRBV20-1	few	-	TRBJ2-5	CSARASGGERTFF	TGCAGTGCTAGAGCCTCCGGTGGGGAGCGCACGTTCTTC
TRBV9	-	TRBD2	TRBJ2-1	CASSGADGGEVEQFF	TGTGCCAGCAGCGGAGCCGACGGGGGGGAGGTAGAGCAGTTCTTC
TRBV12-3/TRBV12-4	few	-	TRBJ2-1	CASSFERGYNEQFF	TGTGCCAGCAGTTTTGAGCGTGGCTACAATGAGCAGTTCTTC
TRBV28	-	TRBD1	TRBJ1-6	CASRGDREYSPLHF	TGTGCCAGCAGGGGGGACAGGGAGTATTCACCCCTCCACTTT
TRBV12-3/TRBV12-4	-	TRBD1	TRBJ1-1	CASTDRGLTGAFF	TGTGCCAGCACCGACAGGGGGCTGACTGGAGCTTTCTTT
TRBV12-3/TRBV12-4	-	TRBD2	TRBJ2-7	CASTLTSGSYYEQYF	TGTGCCAGCACCCTGACTAGCGGGAGCTACTACGAGCAGTACTTC
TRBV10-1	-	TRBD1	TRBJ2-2	CASSESGTGGPGELFF	TGCGCCAGCAGTGAGTCCGGGACAGGGGGCCCCGGGGAGCTGTTTTTT
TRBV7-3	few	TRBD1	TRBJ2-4	CASSRDRGDIQYF	TGTGCCAGCAGCCGGGACAGGGGAGACATTCAGTACTTC
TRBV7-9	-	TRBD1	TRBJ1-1	CASSLTDRDGIRAFF	TGTGCCAGCAGCTTGACCGACAGGGATGGTATTAGGGCTTTCTTT
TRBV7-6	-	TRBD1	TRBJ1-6	CASSNGPGQSHSPLHF	TGTGCCAGCAGCAACGGGCCGGGACAGAGTCATTCACCCCTCCACTTT
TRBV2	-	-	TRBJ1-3	CASSDLAISGNTIYF	TGTGCCAGCAGTGATCTGGCCATCTCTGGAAACACCATATATTTT
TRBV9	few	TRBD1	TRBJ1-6	CASSSQGNNSPLHF	TGTGCCAGCAGCTCACAGGGGAATAATTCACCCCTCCACTTT
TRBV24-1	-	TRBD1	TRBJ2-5	CATSDRTGEETQYF	TGTGCCACCAGTGATAGGACAGGGGAAGAGACCCAGTACTTC
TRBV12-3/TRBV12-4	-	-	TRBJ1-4	CASTQRQGLGEKLFF	TGTGCCAGCACCCAGCGGCAGGGTCTCGGTGAAAAACTGTTTTTT
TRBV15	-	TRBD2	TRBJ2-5	CATSREGLISGAAQYF	TGTGCCACCAGCAGAGAAGGGTTGATTAGCGGGGCCGCCCAGTACTTC
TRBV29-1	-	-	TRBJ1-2	CSVNWLQQDSYTF	TGCAGCGTCAACTGGCTTCAGCAGGATAGCTACACCTTC
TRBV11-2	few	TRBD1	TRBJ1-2	CASSTGQGADGYTF	TGTGCCAGCAGCACCGGACAGGGGGCCGATGGCTACACCTTC
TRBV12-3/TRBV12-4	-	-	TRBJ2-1	CASSLTSINEQFF	TGTGCCAGCAGTTTAACTAGCATCAATGAGCAGTTCTTC
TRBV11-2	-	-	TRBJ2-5	CASSLDRKSFF	TGTGCCAGCAGCTTAGATCGGAAGTCTTTCTTC
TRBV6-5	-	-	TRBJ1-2	CASSYSAANYGYTF	TGTGCCAGCAGTTACTCGGCGGCGAACTATGGCTACACCTTC
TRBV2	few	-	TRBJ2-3	CASQGLDISTDTQYF	TGTGCCAGCCAGGGATTGGACATTTCAACAGATACGCAGTATTTT
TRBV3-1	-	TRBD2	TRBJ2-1	CASSQGSSGGHNEQFF	TGTGCCAGCAGCCAAGGGTCTAGCGGGGGCCACAATGAGCAGTTCTTC
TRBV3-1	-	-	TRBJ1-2	CASSPWTVSADYTF	TGTGCCAGCAGTCCCTGGACAGTCTCGGCTGACTACACCTTC